The present entry profiles one T cell receptor beta chain with its context. Measured with immunoSEQ multiplex PCR; TCRdb has only the in-frame clones, and not every one. The table lists roughly 180,000 clones, about 80% of them singletons, with 3.5% to 5.5% in the top ten. This specimen comes from a study of cytotoxic CD8 clonotypes in ibrutinib-treated CLL. In the study overall: Enrolment comprised about 10 relapsed/refractory and over 14 treatment-naive patients; roughly 17 were IGHV unmutated.

The clonotype originates from a human donor with chronic lymphocytic leukemia. The sample here was PBMCs, taken after 24 months of ibrutinib treatment.

The CDR3 DNA reads TGTGCCACCAGCAGGACAGGACAGGGATACAATCAGCCCCAGCATTTT. Protein sequence: CATSRTGQGYNQPQHF. This sequence joins TRBV15 and TRBJ1-5; 8 bases are shared with TRBD1. V trimming: 3 bases; J trimming: 3 bases; junction bases outside the gene matches: 7. This CDR3 spans 16 amino acids. The germline gives CDR1 LNHNV, CDR2 YYDKDF (reference sequence).